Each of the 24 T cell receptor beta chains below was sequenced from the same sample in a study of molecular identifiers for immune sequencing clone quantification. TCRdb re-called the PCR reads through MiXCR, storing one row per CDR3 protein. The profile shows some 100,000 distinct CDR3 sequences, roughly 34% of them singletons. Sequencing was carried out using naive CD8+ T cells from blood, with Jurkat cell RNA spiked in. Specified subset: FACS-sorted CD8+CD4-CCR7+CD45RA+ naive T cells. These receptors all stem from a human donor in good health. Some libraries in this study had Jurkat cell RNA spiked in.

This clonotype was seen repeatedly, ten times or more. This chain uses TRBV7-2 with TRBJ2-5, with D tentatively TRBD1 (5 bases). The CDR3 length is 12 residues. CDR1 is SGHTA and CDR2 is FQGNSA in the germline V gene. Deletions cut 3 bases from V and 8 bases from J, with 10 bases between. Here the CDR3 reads CASSLWGRTQYF. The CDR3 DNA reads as TGTGCCAGCAGCTTGTGGGGCCGCACCCAGTACTTC.

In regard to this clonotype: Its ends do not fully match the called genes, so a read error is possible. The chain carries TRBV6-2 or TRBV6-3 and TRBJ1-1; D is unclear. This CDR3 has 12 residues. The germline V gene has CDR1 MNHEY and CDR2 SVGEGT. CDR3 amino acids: CVSSFPDREAFF. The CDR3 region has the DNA TGTGTCAGCAGTTTCCCAGACCGTGAAGCTTTCTTT.

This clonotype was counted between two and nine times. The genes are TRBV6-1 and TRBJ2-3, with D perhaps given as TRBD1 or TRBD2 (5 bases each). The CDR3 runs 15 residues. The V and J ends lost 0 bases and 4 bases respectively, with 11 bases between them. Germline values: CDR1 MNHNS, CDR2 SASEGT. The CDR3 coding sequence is TGTGCCAGCAGTGAAGCCGAGCTGGGGGCAGATACGCAGTATTTT. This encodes CASSEAELGADTQYF.

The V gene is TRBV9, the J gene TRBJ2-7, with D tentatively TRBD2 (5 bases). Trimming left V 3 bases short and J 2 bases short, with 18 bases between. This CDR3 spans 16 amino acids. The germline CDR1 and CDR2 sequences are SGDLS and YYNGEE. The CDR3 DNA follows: TGTGCCAGCAGCGGAGGGAGCAGAGGGCCCGCCTACGAGCAGTACTTC. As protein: CASSGGSRGPAYEQYF.

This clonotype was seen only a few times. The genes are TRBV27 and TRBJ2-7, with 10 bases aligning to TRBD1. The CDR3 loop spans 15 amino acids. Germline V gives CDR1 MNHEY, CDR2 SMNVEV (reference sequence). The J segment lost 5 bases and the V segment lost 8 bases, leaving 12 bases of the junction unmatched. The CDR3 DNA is TGTGCCAGCGGAGTGCTAGGGACAGGGGTCCACGAGCAGTACTTC. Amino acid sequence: CASGVLGTGVHEQYF.

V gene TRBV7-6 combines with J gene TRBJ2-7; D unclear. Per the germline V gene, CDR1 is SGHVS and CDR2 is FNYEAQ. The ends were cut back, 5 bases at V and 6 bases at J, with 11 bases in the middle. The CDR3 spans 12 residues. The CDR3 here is CASSPQSSEQYF. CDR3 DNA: TGTGCCAGCAGCCCCCAGTCTTCCGAGCAGTACTTC.

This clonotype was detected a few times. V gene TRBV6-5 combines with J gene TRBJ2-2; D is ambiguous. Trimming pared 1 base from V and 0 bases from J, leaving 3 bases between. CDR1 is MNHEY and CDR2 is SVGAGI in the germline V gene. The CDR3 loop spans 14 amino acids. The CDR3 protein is CASSYLANTGELFF. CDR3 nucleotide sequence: TGTGCCAGCAGTTACTTGGCGAACACCGGGGAGCTGTTTTTT.

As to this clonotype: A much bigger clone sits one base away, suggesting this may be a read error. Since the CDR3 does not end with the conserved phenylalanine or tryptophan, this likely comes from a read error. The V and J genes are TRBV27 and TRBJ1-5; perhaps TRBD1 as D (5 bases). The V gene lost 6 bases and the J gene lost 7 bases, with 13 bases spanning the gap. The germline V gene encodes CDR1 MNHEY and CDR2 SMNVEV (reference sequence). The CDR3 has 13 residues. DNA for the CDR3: TGTGCCAGCAGGAGAGGGGTTAAGCAGCCCCAGCATCTT. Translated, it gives CASRRGVKQPQHL.

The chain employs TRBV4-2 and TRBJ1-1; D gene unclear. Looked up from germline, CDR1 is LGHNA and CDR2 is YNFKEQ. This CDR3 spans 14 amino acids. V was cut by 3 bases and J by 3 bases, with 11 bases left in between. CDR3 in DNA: TGTGCCAGCAGCCACGCCACCTTCGACACTGAAGCTTTCTTT. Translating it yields CASSHATFDTEAFF.

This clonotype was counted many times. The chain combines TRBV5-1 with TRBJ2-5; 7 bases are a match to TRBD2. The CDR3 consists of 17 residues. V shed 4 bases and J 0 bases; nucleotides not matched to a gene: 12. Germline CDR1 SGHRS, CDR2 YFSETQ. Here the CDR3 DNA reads TGCGCCAGCAGCCAGAAAACCGGGACTATGTACCAAGAGACCCAGTACTTC. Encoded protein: CASSQKTGTMYQETQYF.

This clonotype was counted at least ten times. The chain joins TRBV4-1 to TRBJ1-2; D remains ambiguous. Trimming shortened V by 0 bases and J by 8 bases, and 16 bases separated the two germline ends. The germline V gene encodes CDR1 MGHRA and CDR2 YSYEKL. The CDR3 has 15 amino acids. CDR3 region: CASSQDRGERFGYTF. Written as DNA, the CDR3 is TGCGCCAGCAGCCAAGATCGGGGTGAACGGTTCGGCTACACCTTC.

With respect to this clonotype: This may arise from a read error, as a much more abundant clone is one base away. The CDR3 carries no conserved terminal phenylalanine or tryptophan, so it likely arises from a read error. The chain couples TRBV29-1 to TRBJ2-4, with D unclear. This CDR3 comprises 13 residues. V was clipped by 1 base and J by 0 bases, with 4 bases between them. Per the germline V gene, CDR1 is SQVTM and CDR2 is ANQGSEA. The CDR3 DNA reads TGCAGCGTTGAAGGGCTAGCCAAAAACATTCAGTACCTC. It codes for CSVEGLAKNIQYL.

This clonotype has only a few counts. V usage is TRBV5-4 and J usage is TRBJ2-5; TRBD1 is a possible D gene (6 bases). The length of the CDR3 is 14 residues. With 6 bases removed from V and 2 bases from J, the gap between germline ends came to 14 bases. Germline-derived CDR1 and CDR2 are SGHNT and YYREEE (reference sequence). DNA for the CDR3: TGTGCCAGCAACCCGACAGGACAGCAAGAGACCCAGTACTTC. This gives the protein CASNPTGQQETQYF.

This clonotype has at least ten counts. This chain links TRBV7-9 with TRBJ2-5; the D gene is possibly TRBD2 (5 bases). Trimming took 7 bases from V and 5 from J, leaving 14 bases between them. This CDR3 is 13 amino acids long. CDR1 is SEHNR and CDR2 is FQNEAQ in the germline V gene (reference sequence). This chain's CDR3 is CASTRGKLETQYF. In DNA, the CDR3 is TGTGCCAGCACCCGAGGGAAGTTGGAGACCCAGTACTTC.

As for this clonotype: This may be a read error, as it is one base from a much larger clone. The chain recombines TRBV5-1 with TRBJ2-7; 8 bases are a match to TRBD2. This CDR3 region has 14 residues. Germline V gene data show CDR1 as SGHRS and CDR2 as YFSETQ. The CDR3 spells CASSPGAGEMEQHF. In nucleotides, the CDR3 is TGCGCCAGCAGCCCAGGAGCGGGAGAAATGGAGCAGCACTTC.

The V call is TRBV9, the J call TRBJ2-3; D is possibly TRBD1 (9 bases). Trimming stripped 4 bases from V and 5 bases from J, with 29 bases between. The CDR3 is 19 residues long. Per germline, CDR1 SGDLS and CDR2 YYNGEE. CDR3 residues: CASSPRDRVGLGEGDTQYF. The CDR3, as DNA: TGTGCCAGCAGCCCCCGGGACAGGGTGGGACTAGGAGAAGGAGATACGCAGTATTTT. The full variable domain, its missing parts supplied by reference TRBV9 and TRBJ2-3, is DSGVTQTPKHLITATGQRVTLRCSPRSGDLSVYWYQQSLDQGLQFLIQYYNGEERAKGNILERFSAQQFPDLHSELNLSSLELGDSALYFCASSPRDRVGLGEGDTQYFGPGTRLTVL.

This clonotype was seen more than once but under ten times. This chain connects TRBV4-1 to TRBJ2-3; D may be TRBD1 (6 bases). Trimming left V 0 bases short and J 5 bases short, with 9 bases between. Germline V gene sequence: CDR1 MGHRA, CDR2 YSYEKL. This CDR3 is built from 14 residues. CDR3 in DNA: TGCGCCAGCAGCCAAGAAGAGGGGGTAGATACGCAGTATTTT. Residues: CASSQEEGVDTQYF.

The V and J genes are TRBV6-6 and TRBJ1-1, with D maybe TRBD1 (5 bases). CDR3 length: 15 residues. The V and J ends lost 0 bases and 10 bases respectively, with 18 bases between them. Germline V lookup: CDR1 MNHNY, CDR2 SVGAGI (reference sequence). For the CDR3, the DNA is TGTGCCAGCAGTTACTCTAATCCCGGGGCCGCTGTAGCTTTCTTT. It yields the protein CASSYSNPGAAVAFF.

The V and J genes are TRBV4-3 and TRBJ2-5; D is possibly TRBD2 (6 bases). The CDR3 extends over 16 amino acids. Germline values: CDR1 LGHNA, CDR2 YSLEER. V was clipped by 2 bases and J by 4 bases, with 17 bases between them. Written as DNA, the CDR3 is TGCGCCAGCAGCCAATCCCCTGGAGGGGCACTAGAGACCCAGTACTTC. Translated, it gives CASSQSPGGALETQYF.

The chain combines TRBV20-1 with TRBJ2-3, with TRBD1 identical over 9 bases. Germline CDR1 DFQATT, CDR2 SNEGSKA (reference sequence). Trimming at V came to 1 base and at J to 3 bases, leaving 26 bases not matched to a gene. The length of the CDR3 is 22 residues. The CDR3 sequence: CSARAYRGQDGKGAVGTDTQYF. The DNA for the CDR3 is TGCAGTGCTAGAGCCTACAGGGGGCAGGATGGCAAGGGGGCGGTGGGAACAGATACGCAGTATTTT.

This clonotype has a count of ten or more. The CDR3 nucleotides read TGTGCCAGCAGCTCGACAATGGGGCAGTTCTTC. Translating it yields CASSSTMGQFF. V is TRBV7-8 and J is TRBJ2-1; D is undetermined. Germline V lookup: CDR1 SGHVS, CDR2 FQNEAQ. The CDR3 is 11 residues long. Trimming took off 4 bases at V and 12 bases at J, with 10 bases between the two ends.

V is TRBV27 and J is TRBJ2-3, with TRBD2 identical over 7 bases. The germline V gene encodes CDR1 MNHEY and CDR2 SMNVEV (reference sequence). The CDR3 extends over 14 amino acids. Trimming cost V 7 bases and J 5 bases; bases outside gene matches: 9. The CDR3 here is CASMLAGALDTQYF. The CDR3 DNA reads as TGTGCCAGCATGTTGGCGGGAGCCCTAGATACGCAGTATTTT.

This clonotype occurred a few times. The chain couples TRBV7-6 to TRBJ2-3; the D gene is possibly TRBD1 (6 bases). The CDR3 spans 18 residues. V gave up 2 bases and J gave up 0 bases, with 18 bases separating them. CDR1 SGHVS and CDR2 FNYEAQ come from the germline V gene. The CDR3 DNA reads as TGTGCCAGCAGCTTAAAAACCTGGGGGCGGGCCAGCACAGATACGCAGTATTTT. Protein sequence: CASSLKTWGRASTDTQYF.

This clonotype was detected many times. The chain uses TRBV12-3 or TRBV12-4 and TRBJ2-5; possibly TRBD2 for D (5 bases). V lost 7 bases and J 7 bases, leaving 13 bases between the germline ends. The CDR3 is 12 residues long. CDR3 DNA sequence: TGTGCCAGCACCCTGGGAGTAGCGACCCAGTACTTC. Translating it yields CASTLGVATQYF.